This T cell receptor (beta chain) was observed in a study of cytomegalovirus exposure and HLA in healthy donors. About the research overall: Genetic ancestry analysis placed about 76% of the roughly 400 donors that were genotyped in the Caucasian-associated cluster. The study's findings and limits: Certain indistinguishable V segments, among them TRBV6-2 and TRBV6-3, were excluded.

To note about this clone: Its matching antigen is unknown.

V was pared by 6 bases and J by 4 bases, with 10 bases between. The germline V gene has CDR1 MDHEN and CDR2 SYDVKM. The CDR3 totals 13 residues. The PCR ran on 60 Vbeta and 13 Jbeta primers. TCRdb keeps only in-frame clones here, not all; method: immunoSEQ multiplex PCR. The sample lists around 190,000 clones, 65% to 85% seen once, with 2.9% in the top ten. The clonotype comes from a woman in her 30s in good health and CMV-seronegative. This chain connects TRBV28 to TRBJ1-5; D is uncertain. The specimen sequenced was PBMCs. This chain's CDR3 is CASRYTLNQPQHF. CDR3 nucleotide sequence: TGTGCCAGCAGGTACACCTTAAATCAGCCCCAGCATTTT. The full variable domain, in which reference TRBV28 and TRBJ1-5 provide the parts outside the CDR3, is DVKVTQSSRYLVKRTGEKVFLECVQDMDHENMFWYRQDPGLGLRLIYFSYDVKMKEKGDIPEGYSVSREKKERFSLILESASTNQTSMYLCASRYTLNQPQHFGDGTRLSIL.